This TCR beta chain derives from a study of control samples from healthy donors and cancer patients. The assay was immunoSEQ multiplex PCR, and TCRdb's table has in-frame clones only and misses some. The repertoire holds around 170,000 clones, with roughly nine tenths as singletons. The source is a man younger than 40 in good health. Sequencing was carried out using blood.

The CDR3 region is CASSPFGQGAAKNIQYF. The CDR3 DNA reads as TGTGCCAGCAGCCCCTTCGGACAGGGGGCCGCCAAAAACATTCAGTACTTC. The V and J genes are TRBV7-2 and TRBJ2-4, with 11 bases identical to TRBD1. Germline V gene sequence: CDR1 SGHTA, CDR2 FQGNSA. The ends lost 5 bases at V and 1 base at J; junction bases unmatched: 7. The CDR3 consists of 17 residues.